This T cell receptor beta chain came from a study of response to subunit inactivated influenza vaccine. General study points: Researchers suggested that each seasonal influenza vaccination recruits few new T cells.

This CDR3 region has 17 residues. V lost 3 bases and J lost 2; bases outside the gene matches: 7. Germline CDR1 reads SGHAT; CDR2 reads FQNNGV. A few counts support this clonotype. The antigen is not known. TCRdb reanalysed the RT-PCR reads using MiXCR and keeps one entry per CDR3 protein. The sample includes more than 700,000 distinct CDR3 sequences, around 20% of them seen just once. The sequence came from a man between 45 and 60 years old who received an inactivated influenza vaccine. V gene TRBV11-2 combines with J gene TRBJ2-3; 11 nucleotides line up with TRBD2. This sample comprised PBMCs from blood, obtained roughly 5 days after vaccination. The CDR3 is CASSFTLAGGPTDTQYF. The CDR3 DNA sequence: TGTGCCAGCAGCTTCACATTAGCGGGGGGGCCCACAGATACGCAGTATTTT.